A single sample is the source of the 18 T cell receptor beta chains below, sequenced in a study of T cells in localized non-small cell lung cancer. The protocol was immunoSEQ multiplex PCR, while the TCRdb copy is restricted to in-frame clones and leaves out a portion. This repertoire shows about 70,000 clones, approximately 87% found once; its top ten account for less than 25%. Sample: peripheral blood, taken before any cancer treatment. These receptor sequences come from a male donor aged 60 or over with stage III squamous cell lung carcinoma.

This CDR3 reads CASKVVKAGELFF. The CDR3 coding sequence is TGTGCCAGCAAAGTAGTAAAGGCCGGGGAGCTGTTTTTT. The chain carries TRBV2 and TRBJ2-2; D gene unclear. CDR1 and CDR2 from the germline V gene are SNHLY and FYNNEI. Trimming left V 7 bases short and J 6 bases short, with 12 bases between. The CDR3 sequence is 13 residues long.

This sequence joins TRBV28 and TRBJ2-5; no definite D call. The germline CDR1 and CDR2 sequences are MDHEN and SYDVKM. The V and J ends lost 5 bases and 3 bases respectively, with 7 bases between them. This CDR3 has 12 amino acids. The CDR3 sequence: CASSTQEETQYF. The CDR3 coding sequence is TGTGCCAGCAGTACTCAAGAAGAGACCCAGTACTTC.

The rearrangement joins TRBV5-4 to TRBJ2-1; 7 bases match TRBD1. This CDR3 is built from 16 residues. V shed 0 bases, J shed 2 bases, and the junction held 5 bases outside the gene matches. The germline CDR1 and CDR2 sequences are SGHNT and YYREEE (reference sequence). CDR3 nucleotide sequence: TGTGCCAGCAGCTTGGGGGGCAGGGGGACCTACAATGAGCAGTTCTTC. This encodes CASSLGGRGTYNEQFF.

This chain uses TRBV6-1 with TRBJ1-2, with D possibly TRBD1 on 5 matching bases. V was clipped by 2 bases and J by 11 bases, with 18 bases between them. Germline CDR1 is MNHNS and CDR2 is SASEGT. The CDR3 runs 14 residues. The CDR3 DNA is TGTGCCAGCAGTGAACGTCAGGGCGACTCCGGGTACACCTTC. It translates to CASSERQGDSGYTF.

The chain links TRBV5-1 to TRBJ2-5, with 9 bases fitting TRBD2. Germline-derived CDR1 and CDR2 are SGHRS and YFSETQ. V lost 0 bases, J lost 4 bases, and 7 bases stayed unmatched. The CDR3 loop spans 16 amino acids. CDR3 protein: CASSLVLAGPRETQYF. The CDR3 DNA is TGCGCCAGCAGCTTGGTACTAGCGGGCCCCCGAGAGACCCAGTACTTC.

This chain connects TRBV11-1 to TRBJ2-7; D is perhaps TRBD1 (6 bases). CDR3 length: 13 residues. V lost 6 bases and J 6 bases, leaving 15 bases between the germline ends. Germline loops: CDR1 SGHAT, CDR2 FQDESV (reference sequence). Written as DNA, the CDR3 is TGTGCCAGCAGTCTAAACAGGGAACTCGAGCAGTACGTC. This encodes CASSLNRELEQYV.

This chain joins TRBV7-6 and TRBJ2-5; TRBD1 agrees at 7 bases. The germline V gene has CDR1 SGHVS and CDR2 FNYEAQ. Losses at the gene ends were 5 bases for V and 2 bases for J; bases not matched to a gene: 5. This CDR3 has 14 residues. This CDR3 reads CASSLLQGQETQYF. CDR3 DNA: TGTGCCAGCAGCCTATTACAGGGGCAAGAGACCCAGTACTTC.

This clone was observed once. V and J are TRBV9 and TRBJ1-1; D not resolved. This CDR3 has 15 residues. Trimming took off 4 bases at V and 4 bases at J, with 17 bases between the two ends. Germline V CDR1 and CDR2: SGDLS, YYNGEE. CDR3 in amino acids: CASSPTRREGTEAFF. DNA for the CDR3: TGTGCCAGCAGCCCTACCCGAAGGGAGGGCACTGAAGCTTTCTTT.

The chain links TRBV7-7 to TRBJ2-7, with a possible D match to TRBD2 (5 bases). Germline-derived CDR1 and CDR2 are SSHAT and FNYEAQ (reference sequence). Trimming took 5 bases from V and 0 from J, leaving 11 bases between them. The CDR3 totals 14 residues. CDR3 DNA: TGTGCCAGCAGCCCTAGGGAGAGCTCCTACGAGCAGTACTTC. It translates to CASSPRESSYEQYF.

The rearrangement joins TRBV6-1 to TRBJ2-4, with D unresolved. There are 11 residues in the CDR3. Germline values: CDR1 MNHNS, CDR2 SASEGT. V dropped 7 bases and J dropped 7 bases, with 8 bases sitting between them. CDR3 loop: CASMLGNIQYF. For the CDR3, the DNA is TGTGCCAGCATGCTGGGGAACATTCAGTACTTC.

This clone has a count of ten or more. Other DNA variants within this sample encode the same CDR3. This chain links TRBV11-2 with TRBJ2-2; D may be TRBD1 (5 bases). CDR1 and CDR2 (germline): SGHAT, FQNNGV. The V end was cut by 3 bases, the J end by 3 bases, with 5 bases between. This CDR3 is 13 amino acids long. CDR3 region: CASSLTDTGELFF. CDR3 in DNA: TGTGCCAGCAGCTTGACAGACACCGGGGAGCTGTTTTTT.

The J gene is TRBJ1-3, the V gene TRBV5-1; perhaps TRBD1 as D (5 bases). The CDR3 totals 15 residues. From germline, CDR1 is SGHRS and CDR2 YFSETQ. V lost 3 bases and J 0 bases, leaving 10 bases between the germline ends. The CDR3 here is CASSWQGNSGNTIYF. The CDR3 DNA reads TGCGCCAGCAGCTGGCAGGGAAACTCTGGAAACACCATATATTTT.

The V gene is TRBV4-1, the J gene TRBJ1-2, with D unclear. CDR1 and CDR2 (germline): MGHRA, YSYEKL. Trimming removed 1 base from V and 10 bases from J, with 19 bases in between. The CDR3 runs 15 residues. The CDR3 nucleotides read TGCGCCAGCAGCCAAGTCGGGGTCCGCTTTCTATCCTACACCTTC. This gives the protein CASSQVGVRFLSYTF.

This chain links TRBV11-2 with TRBJ1-2, with 8 bases lining up with TRBD1. With V trimmed by 5 bases and J by 8 bases, 25 bases remained unmatched. This CDR3 has 19 residues. Germline CDR1 SGHAT, CDR2 FQNNGV. In DNA form, the CDR3 reads TGTGCCAGCAGCGCGACGACAGGGGTCTTTACGCCTTTAGGTGGGGGCTACACCTTC. This encodes CASSATTGVFTPLGGGYTF.

The chain employs TRBV28 and TRBJ2-1; D may be TRBD1 (5 bases). The CDR3 covers 14 residues. V lost 4 bases to trimming and J lost 5 bases, with 12 bases between them. In germline, CDR1 is MDHEN, CDR2 SYDVKM. The CDR3 protein is CASSSWTLNNEQFF. CDR3 DNA sequence: TGTGCCAGCAGTTCCTGGACACTAAACAATGAGCAGTTCTTC.

The V and J genes are TRBV5-1 and TRBJ2-3; TRBD2 agrees at 8 bases. With 1 base clipped from V and 1 base from J, the junction kept 5 bases outside the gene matches. CDR1 and CDR2 from the germline V gene are SGHRS and YFSETQ. The CDR3 totals 16 residues. The CDR3 sequence is CASSLSPAGGTDTQYF. In DNA, the CDR3 is TGCGCCAGCAGCTTGAGTCCAGCGGGGGGCACAGATACGCAGTATTTT.

This clone occurred once. The rearrangement uses TRBV10-2 and TRBJ1-2; D is unclear. The germline CDR1 and CDR2 sequences are WSHSY and SAAADI. The CDR3 contains 13 residues. V gave up 3 bases and J gave up 8 bases, with 13 bases separating them. Here the CDR3 DNA reads TGCGCCAGCAGTGAACAAAGTCGCTGGGGCTACACCTTC. This encodes CASSEQSRWGYTF.

The chain carries TRBV7-2 and TRBJ2-7; perhaps D is TRBD1 or TRBD2 (5 bases each). Germline V gene data show CDR1 as SGHTA and CDR2 as FQGNSA. This CDR3 spans 17 amino acids. V lost 5 bases and J lost 0, with 20 bases in between. CDR3 protein: CASSPIPGALISYEQYF. DNA for the CDR3: TGTGCCAGCAGCCCAATACCCGGGGCCCTTATCTCCTACGAGCAGTACTTC.